This TCR beta chain emerged from a study of blood T cells in healthy people across ages. Whole-study results and caveats: Those diversity estimates obtained from one million T cells were thought to be underestimates. Donors of long life had a larger count of naive CD4+ cells and greater diversity than aged donors. Naive and antigen-experienced cells were not separated, limiting conclusive comparison.

Together with a sample-barcoded 5' primer, a J-beta primer mix was included in a second PCR lasting roughly 6 to 12 cycles. Each CDR3 protein is one row after TCRdb ran MiXCR on the 5' RACE reads. This table holds hundreds of thousands of distinct CDR3 sequences, 40% to 45% found once. This clonotype was detected a few times. No antigen is known for it. V lost 5 bases and J lost 4; bases outside the gene matches: 9. Germline assignment: CDR1 SGHRS and CDR2 YFSETQ. The length of the CDR3 is 16 residues. J is TRBJ2-3 and V is TRBV5-1, with 11 bases fitting TRBD2. The sample was blood. This TCR derives from a man older than 75 in good health. CDR3 region: CASSSTGTSGADTQYF. In nucleotides, the CDR3 is TGCGCCAGCAGTTCAACCGGGACTAGCGGCGCAGATACGCAGTATTTT.